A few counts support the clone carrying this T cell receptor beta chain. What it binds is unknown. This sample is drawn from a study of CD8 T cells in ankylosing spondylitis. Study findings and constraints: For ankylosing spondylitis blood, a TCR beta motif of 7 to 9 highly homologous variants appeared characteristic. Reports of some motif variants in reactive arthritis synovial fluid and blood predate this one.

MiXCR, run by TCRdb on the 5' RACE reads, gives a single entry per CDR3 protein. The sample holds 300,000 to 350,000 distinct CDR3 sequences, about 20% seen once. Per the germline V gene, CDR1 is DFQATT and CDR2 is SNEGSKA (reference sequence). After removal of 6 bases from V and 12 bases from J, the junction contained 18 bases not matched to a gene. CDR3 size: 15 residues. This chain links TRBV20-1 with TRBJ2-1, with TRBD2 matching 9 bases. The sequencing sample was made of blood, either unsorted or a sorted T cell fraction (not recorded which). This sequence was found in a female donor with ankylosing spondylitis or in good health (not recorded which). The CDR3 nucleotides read TGCAGTGCCCAATCACTAGCGGGTTACAATGAGAGGCAGTTCTTC. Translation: CSAQSLAGYNERQFF.